A single sample is the source of the 12 T cell receptor beta chains below, sequenced in a study of vaccination effects on CD4 cells after COVID-19. No antigen has been assigned to these receptors. Antigen-specific CD4+ T cells were expanded (with viral peptide pools) by the ViraFEST assay ahead of sequencing. After more than 8 days in culture, the CD4+ T cells were isolated. The cohort was immunized with two doses of either the BNT162b2 or mRNA-1273 vaccine. Using immunoSEQ multiplex PCR, the repertoire was profiled, and TCRdb retains in-frame clones only, with some absent. The sample includes over 50,000 clones, 55% to 85% of them seen just once. This specimen was CD4+ T cells from PBMCs cultured with HCoV-229E spike peptides, taken after COVID-19 vaccination. These receptor sequences come from a human donor who received a COVID-19 vaccine.

The V and J genes are TRBV23-1 and TRBJ2-7; D gene uncertain. TRBV23-1 falls under the ORF class, with uncertain function. The CDR3 has 16 residues. V lost 0 bases and J lost 2, with 14 bases in between. The CDR3 is CASSQSELGFPYEQYV. The CDR3 DNA sequence: TGCGCCAGCAGTCAATCGGAACTGGGGTTTCCCTACGAGCAGTACGTC.

The chain carries TRBV6-4 and TRBJ2-3; 7 bases are shared with TRBD2. Germline CDR1 and CDR2: MRHNA and SNTAGT. This CDR3 comprises 13 residues. The ends lost 9 bases at V and 6 bases at J; junction bases unmatched: 9. The CDR3 is CARPRGEVDTQYF. For the CDR3, the DNA is TGTGCCAGGCCTCGGGGGGAGGTGGATACGCAGTATTTT.

The rearrangement joins TRBV7-3 to TRBJ2-3; 7 bases line up with TRBD1. V gave up 6 bases and J gave up 6 bases; unmatched junction bases: 6. Germline-derived CDR1 and CDR2 are SGHTA and FQGTGA. CDR3 size: 13 residues. The CDR3 coding sequence is TGTGCCAGCAGGCCATCAGGGGGTGATACGCAGTATTTT. It yields the protein CASRPSGGDTQYF.

The genes are TRBV24-1 and TRBJ2-5, with TRBD1 matching over 7 bases. The CDR3 consists of 16 residues. Germline V lookup: CDR1 KGHDR, CDR2 SFDVKD. V was clipped by 5 bases and J by 1 base; unmatched bases: 9. The CDR3: CATSVGSGQAQETQYF. The CDR3 region has the DNA TGTGCCACCAGTGTGGGTTCCGGACAGGCCCAAGAGACCCAGTACTTC.

This clone was observed once. J is TRBJ2-5 and V is TRBV28; unclear D gene. V was cut by 4 bases and J by 5 bases, with 17 bases left in between. This CDR3 contains 15 residues. Looked up from germline, CDR1 is MDHEN and CDR2 is SYDVKM. The CDR3 loop reads CASSSPDGLGETQYF. The CDR3 nucleotides are TGTGCCAGCAGTTCGCCTGACGGCCTGGGGGAGACCCAGTACTTC.

This rearrangement joins TRBV4-1 to TRBJ2-1, with D tentatively TRBD2 (5 bases). The CDR3 sequence is 14 residues long. Trimming took 1 base from V and 9 from J, leaving 13 bases between them. Germline assignment: CDR1 MGHRA and CDR2 YSYEKL. DNA of the CDR3: TGCGCCAGCAGCCAAGCGGACTCTACGGCTGAGCAGTTCTTC. Its protein product is CASSQADSTAEQFF.

This clone was recorded once. This chain connects TRBV5-1 to TRBJ1-5; no clear D gene. Per the germline V gene, CDR1 is SGHRS and CDR2 is YFSETQ. V gave up 4 bases and J gave up 7 bases, with 9 bases separating them. The CDR3 spans 12 residues. CDR3 amino acids: CASSPLQQPQHF. The CDR3 DNA follows: TGCGCCAGCAGCCCCCTACAGCAGCCCCAGCATTTT.

This clone is labeled as medium-sized. This chain connects TRBV5-1 to TRBJ2-2; TRBD1 might be the D (6 bases). The germline gives CDR1 SGHRS, CDR2 YFSETQ. V was pared by 3 bases and J by 4 bases, with 7 bases between. The CDR3 has 13 amino acids. CDR3 sequence reads: CASSSQGTGELFF. The CDR3 bases are TGCGCCAGCAGCTCACAGGGCACCGGGGAGCTGTTTTTT.

The V and J genes are TRBV5-1 and TRBJ1-6; no clear D gene. V lost 2 bases to trimming and J lost 4 bases, with 4 bases between them. Per the germline V gene, CDR1 is SGHRS and CDR2 is YFSETQ. The CDR3 extends over 13 amino acids. The CDR3 protein is CASSFDYNSPLHF. Written as DNA, the CDR3 is TGCGCCAGCAGCTTTGATTATAATTCACCCCTCCACTTT.

The chain is built from TRBV11-1 and TRBJ1-1; D not certain. Germline values: CDR1 SGHAT, CDR2 FQDESV (reference sequence). The CDR3 is 12 residues long. V lost 0 bases and J 10 bases, leaving 9 bases between the germline ends. In nucleotides, the CDR3 is TGTGCCAGCAGCTTAGCTCACATAGGAGCTTTCTTT. Residues: CASSLAHIGAFF. Complete variable domain (other parts from reference TRBV11-1 and TRBJ1-1): EAEVAQSPRYKITEKSQAVAFWCDPISGHATLYWYRQILGQGPELLVQFQDESVVDDSQLPKDRFSAERLKGVDSTLKIQPAELGDSAMYLCASSLAHIGAFFGQGTRLTVV.

V gene TRBV18 combines with J gene TRBJ2-5; D gene ambiguous. V dropped 6 bases and J dropped 1 base, with 12 bases sitting between them. Germline loops: CDR1 KGHSH, CDR2 LQKENI. CDR3 size: 14 residues. CDR3 in DNA: TGTGCCAGCTCCCCTCGCGCCAGCCAAGAGACCCAGTACTTC. Translation gives CASSPRASQETQYF.

The chain uses TRBV5-6 and TRBJ2-1; 9 nucleotides match TRBD1. Germline V lookup: CDR1 SGHDT, CDR2 YYEEEE. The junction had 3 bases not matched to a gene; V was cut back by 0 bases and J by 5 bases. The CDR3 is made up of 15 amino acids. CDR3 sequence (DNA): TGTGCCAGCAGCTTGGGGGGACAGGGACACAATGAGCAGTTCTTC. Protein sequence: CASSLGGQGHNEQFF.